This T cell receptor beta chain derives from a study of graft-versus-host responses after intestinal transplantation. TCRdb keeps only in-frame clones here, not all; method: immunoSEQ multiplex PCR. The table includes roughly 100,000 clones, more than 75% detected once. Worth noting for this clone: Antigen: not known.

This CDR3 contains 16 residues. The ends lost 1 base at V and 6 bases at J; junction bases unmatched: 10. Germline V gives CDR1 LGHNA, CDR2 YNFKEQ. Study-wide findings and caveats: When patients had graft-donor T cell macrochimerism, their allografts held high graft-versus-host to host-versus-graft clonal ratios. Recipient-marrow GvH clones were detected, some having first appeared in ileum or blood.

The gene calls are TRBV4-2 and TRBJ2-7, with TRBD2 matching 9 bases. The receptor's source is a human donor who received an intestinal transplant. Sequenced here: unstimulated CD4+ T cells sorted from spleen or lymph node cells, sampled before intestinal transplant. The CDR3 protein is CASSQVGSGRRAEQYF. DNA for the CDR3: TGTGCCAGCAGCCAAGTCGGTAGCGGGAGAAGAGCCGAGCAGTACTTC.